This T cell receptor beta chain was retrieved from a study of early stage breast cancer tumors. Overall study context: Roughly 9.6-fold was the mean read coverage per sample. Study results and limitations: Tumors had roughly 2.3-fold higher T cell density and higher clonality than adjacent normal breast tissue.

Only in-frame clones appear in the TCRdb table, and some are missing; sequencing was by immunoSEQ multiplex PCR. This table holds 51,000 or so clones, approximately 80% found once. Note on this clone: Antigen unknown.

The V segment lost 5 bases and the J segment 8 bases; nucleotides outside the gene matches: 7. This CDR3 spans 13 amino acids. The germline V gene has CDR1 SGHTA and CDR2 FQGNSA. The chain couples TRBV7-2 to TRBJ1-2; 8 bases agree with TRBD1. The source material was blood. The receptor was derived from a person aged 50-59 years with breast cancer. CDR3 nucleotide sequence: TGTGCCAGCAGCCAGGGGGCATCGAGGGGCTACACCTTC. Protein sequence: CASSQGASRGYTF.